This T cell receptor beta chain was profiled in a study of T cell responses to AZD1222 COVID-19 vaccine. Overall study results and limits: Clonal diversity may have been underestimated, and the donors were mostly white British, with more females than males. All repertoire sampling was performed exclusively after the peak T cell response.

Data came from immunoSEQ multiplex PCR; TCRdb stores just in-frame clones and leaves some out. The data show approximately 100,000 clones, around nine tenths seen once. As regards this clone: Its antigen is not identified.

The CDR3 consists of 15 residues. With 6 bases clipped from V and 6 bases from J, the junction kept 7 bases outside the gene matches. Germline V gives CDR1 LNHDA, CDR2 SQIVND (reference sequence). This TCR was recovered from an adult in good health. This chain links TRBV19 with TRBJ1-5, with 11 nucleotides matching TRBD1. The sample was peripheral blood, taken on day 0 of AZD1222 vaccination. In nucleotides, the CDR3 is TGTGCCAGTAGCCAGGGGACAGGGGGAGGTCAGCCCCAGCATTTT. Its protein product is CASSQGTGGGQPQHF.